The 30 T cell receptor beta chains presented below share a single source sample, sequenced in a study of PD-L1 blockade in urothelial cancer. Using immunoSEQ multiplex PCR, the repertoire was profiled, and TCRdb retains in-frame clones only, with some absent. This table holds approximately 100,000 clones, 70% to 85% found once. The sample in question was PBMCs, obtained around atezolizumab (anti-PD-L1) treatment. Every receptor here comes from a man in his forties or fifties with urothelial cancer.

This chain links TRBV5-1 with TRBJ2-5, with D possibly matching TRBD1 (5 bases). Germline values: CDR1 SGHRS, CDR2 YFSETQ. Trimming removed 4 bases from V and 5 bases from J, with 15 bases in between. The CDR3 sequence is 14 residues long. The CDR3 DNA sequence: TGCGCCAGCAGCCCATCAGGGTACTGGGAGACCCAGTACTTC. This sequence encodes CASSPSGYWETQYF.

The V gene is TRBV5-1, the J gene TRBJ2-2; TRBD2 matches at 14 bases. This CDR3 region has 21 residues. V was pared by 2 bases and J by 6 bases, with 18 bases of the junction left unmatched. Germline V lookup: CDR1 SGHRS, CDR2 YFSETQ. This CDR3 reads CASSFESSTSGRAPEAGELFF. Here the CDR3 DNA reads TGCGCCAGCAGCTTCGAATCGTCGACTAGCGGGAGGGCCCCGGAGGCCGGGGAGCTGTTTTTT.

The chain recombines TRBV11-2 with TRBJ2-1; 9 nucleotides match TRBD2. The CDR3 is 17 residues long. Germline CDR1 reads SGHAT; CDR2 reads FQNNGV. J lost 7 bases, V lost 5 bases, and 15 bases had no gene match. The CDR3 bases are TGTGCCAGCAGCCTCGGGACTAGCCTGGTAGGTGGTAATGAGCAGTTCTTC. The encoded protein is CASSLGTSLVGGNEQFF. Filled out from reference TRBV11-2 and TRBJ2-1, the complete variable domain reads EAGVAQSPRYKIIEKRQSVAFWCNPISGHATLYWYQQILGQGPKLLIQFQNNGVVDDSQLPKDRFSAERLKGVDSTLKIQPAKLEDSAVYLCASSLGTSLVGGNEQFFGPGTRLTVL.

The rearrangement uses TRBV7-3 and TRBJ2-2; perhaps TRBD2 as D (5 bases). The V and J ends lost 4 bases and 7 bases respectively, with 13 bases between them. Germline V lookup: CDR1 SGHTA, CDR2 FQGTGA. This CDR3 comprises 14 residues. The CDR3 protein is CASSSVSGGGELFF. Here the CDR3 DNA reads TGTGCCAGCAGCTCTGTATCTGGAGGCGGGGAGCTGTTTTTT.

The rearrangement joins TRBV5-6 to TRBJ1-6; D not resolved. This CDR3 is 16 amino acids long. V lost 3 bases and J lost 5, with 15 bases in between. The germline V gene has CDR1 SGHDT and CDR2 YYEEEE. This chain's CDR3 is CASSSSSLRDNSPLHF. In DNA, the CDR3 is TGTGCCAGCAGCTCATCCAGCCTTCGGGATAATTCACCCCTCCACTTT. Looking up the rest from reference TRBV5-6 and TRBJ1-6 gives the full variable domain: DAGVTQSPTHLIKTRGQQVTLRCSPKSGHDTVSWYQQALGQGPQFIFQYYEEEERQRGNFPDRFSGHQFPNYSSELNVNALLLGDSALYLCASSSSSLRDNSPLHFGNGTRLTVT.

The V call is TRBV4-1, the J call TRBJ1-4, with a possible D match to TRBD1 (5 bases). The V gene's germline CDR1 is MGHRA and CDR2 YSYEKL. The CDR3 runs 16 residues. Trimming took 0 bases from V and 4 from J, leaving 12 bases between them. The CDR3 coding sequence is TGCGCCAGCAGCCAAGATCGGGCAGGGATTAATGAAAAACTGTTTTTT. It is translated as CASSQDRAGINEKLFF.

The V call is TRBV28, the J call TRBJ2-7; D ambiguous. CDR3 length: 13 residues. In germline, CDR1 is MDHEN, CDR2 SYDVKM. V was clipped by 7 bases and J by 2 bases, with 12 bases between them. The CDR3 loop reads CASTAGPPYEQYF. The CDR3 DNA follows: TGTGCCAGCACCGCAGGTCCACCCTACGAGCAGTACTTC.

V gene TRBV9 combines with J gene TRBJ2-2, with D possibly TRBD2 on 5 matching bases. This CDR3 is 15 amino acids long. Trimming stripped 3 bases from V and 0 bases from J, with 9 bases between. Germline V CDR1 and CDR2: SGDLS, YYNGEE. CDR3 in DNA: TGTGCCAGCAGCGCCCGGACTGCGAACACCGGGGAGCTGTTTTTT. Its translation: CASSARTANTGELFF. Full variable domain (rest looked up from reference TRBV9 and TRBJ2-2): DSGVTQTPKHLITATGQRVTLRCSPRSGDLSVYWYQQSLDQGLQFLIQYYNGEERAKGNILERFSAQQFPDLHSELNLSSLELGDSALYFCASSARTANTGELFFGEGSRLTVL.

The rearrangement joins TRBV18 to TRBJ1-6, with 9 bases matching TRBD1. CDR1 and CDR2 from the germline V gene are KGHSH and LQKENI. The V segment lost 3 bases and the J segment 6 bases; nucleotides outside the gene matches: 6. The CDR3 sequence is 16 residues long. The CDR3 coding sequence is TGTGCCAGCTCACCGCCCGGGACAGGGTCTAATTCACCCCTCCACTTT. Amino acids: CASSPPGTGSNSPLHF.

The V call is TRBV29-1, the J call TRBJ1-5, with no clear D. Trimming stripped 6 bases from V and 5 bases from J, with 11 bases between. The germline gives CDR1 SQVTM, CDR2 ANQGSEA. The CDR3 is 12 residues long. DNA for the CDR3: TGCAGCGTCCGGACGGAGGATCAGCCCCAGCATTTT. It translates to CSVRTEDQPQHF.

The chain uses TRBV28 and TRBJ1-1, with unresolved D. CDR3 length: 13 amino acids. The V and J ends lost 6 bases and 1 base respectively, with 9 bases between them. CDR1 and CDR2 from the germline V gene are MDHEN and SYDVKM. This chain's CDR3 is CASRPGGNTEAFF. The CDR3 coding sequence is TGTGCCAGCAGGCCGGGAGGGAACACTGAAGCTTTCTTT.

The rearrangement joins TRBV10-3 to TRBJ1-2; D ambiguous. V was clipped by 3 bases and J by 8 bases, with 19 bases between them. CDR1 ENHRY and CDR2 SYGVKD come from the germline V gene. This CDR3 has 15 residues. CDR3 in amino acids: CAISEAGKLAGGYTF. CDR3 nucleotide sequence: TGTGCCATCAGTGAAGCCGGAAAACTAGCCGGGGGCTACACCTTC.

The chain uses TRBV7-2 and TRBJ2-7; 12 positions agree with TRBD2. Germline V gene sequence: CDR1 SGHTA, CDR2 FQGNSA. This CDR3 contains 16 residues. J lost 5 bases, V lost 3 bases, and 8 bases had no gene match. CDR3 in amino acids: CASSLQGLAGSNEQYF. As DNA, the CDR3 is TGTGCCAGCAGCTTGCAAGGACTAGCGGGATCCAACGAGCAGTACTTC.

The chain is built from TRBV9 and TRBJ2-2; the match to TRBD2 covers 12 bases. Per the germline V gene, CDR1 is SGDLS and CDR2 is YYNGEE. This CDR3 comprises 19 residues. V shed 3 bases, J shed 3 bases, and the junction held 12 bases outside the gene matches. The CDR3 reads CASSARGLAGFRDTGELFF. In DNA form, the CDR3 reads TGTGCCAGCAGCGCCCGGGGACTAGCGGGTTTCCGGGACACCGGGGAGCTGTTTTTT.

The chain carries TRBV7-8 and TRBJ1-6, with D unresolved. V was shortened by 2 bases and J by 7 bases, with 15 bases between the two germline ends. CDR1 is SGHVS, CDR2 FQNEAQ, per germline. The CDR3 is 16 amino acids. The CDR3 DNA reads TGTGCCAGCAGCTTAAGTTCCTGGGCCGACAATTCACCCCTCCACTTT. Translated: CASSLSSWADNSPLHF. The full variable domain, with the rest looked up from reference TRBV7-8 and TRBJ1-6, is GAGVSQSPRYKVAKRGQDVALRCDPISGHVSLFWYQQALGQGPEFLTYFQNEAQLDKSGLPSDRFFAERPEGSVSTLKIQRTQQEDSAVYLCASSLSSWADNSPLHFGNGTRLTVT.

CDR3 DNA sequence: TGTGCCAGCAGAGAGTCGGGAGGGCCGTCAGATACGCAGTATTTT. It translates to CASRESGGPSDTQYF. The chain joins TRBV7-9 to TRBJ2-3, with 8 bases fitting TRBD2. The CDR3 runs to 15 residues. Trimming removed 6 bases from V and 4 bases from J; junction bases left unmatched: 9. The germline V gene has CDR1 SEHNR and CDR2 FQNEAQ (reference sequence).

The J gene is TRBJ2-3, the V gene TRBV2; 16 bases align to TRBD2. The CDR3 contains 17 residues. Losses at the gene ends were 2 bases for V and 6 bases for J; bases not matched to a gene: 5. Looked up from germline, CDR1 is SNHLY and CDR2 is FYNNEI. CDR3 amino acids: CASSEWGLAGGEDTQYF. The CDR3 DNA follows: TGTGCCAGCAGTGAATGGGGACTAGCGGGGGGGGAGGATACGCAGTATTTT.

J is TRBJ2-3 and V is TRBV11-2; TRBD1 aligns across 8 bases. The CDR3 extends over 16 amino acids. CDR1 SGHAT and CDR2 FQNNGV come from the germline V gene. The junction had 2 bases not matched to a gene; V was cut back by 0 bases and J by 0 bases. Here the CDR3 DNA reads TGTGCCAGCAGCTTAGACCGGGACAGGAGCACAGATACGCAGTATTTT. This translates into CASSLDRDRSTDTQYF.

The V call is TRBV2, the J call TRBJ2-7; 8 nucleotides line up with TRBD1. Germline assignment: CDR1 SNHLY and CDR2 FYNNEI. Trimming cost V 4 bases and J 1 base; bases outside gene matches: 6. This CDR3 spans 15 amino acids. CDR3 sequence (DNA): TGTGCCAGCAGTGCGGTTGGACAGGGATCCTACGAGCAGTACTTC. Protein sequence: CASSAVGQGSYEQYF.

This rearrangement joins TRBV7-8 to TRBJ1-3, with D possibly being TRBD1 (6 bases). Trimming cost V 5 bases and J 1 base, with 12 bases left between them. This CDR3 region has 15 residues. Germline V gene data show CDR1 as SGHVS and CDR2 as FQNEAQ. The CDR3 region is CASSRRDTSGNTIYF. The CDR3 DNA reads TGTGCCAGCAGCCGCCGGGACACTTCTGGAAACACCATATATTTT.

The chain has TRBV2 and TRBJ2-1, with 9 nucleotides matching TRBD1. CDR3 length equals 14 residues. Germline CDR1 is SNHLY and CDR2 is FYNNEI. V was clipped by 8 bases and J by 3 bases; unmatched bases: 5. The CDR3 loop is CASVWDRVYNEQFF. As DNA, the CDR3 is TGTGCCAGCGTCTGGGACAGGGTCTACAATGAGCAGTTCTTC. Full variable domain (remainder filled in from reference TRBV2 and TRBJ2-1): EPEVTQTPSHQVTQMGQEVILRCVPISNHLYFYWYRQILGQKVEFLVSFYNNEISEKSEIFDDQFSVERPDGSNFTLKIRSTKLEDSAMYFCASVWDRVYNEQFFGPGTRLTVL.

The rearrangement links TRBV7-8 to TRBJ1-1; D is uncertain. The CDR3 sequence is 14 residues long. The germline V and J ends were trimmed by 5 bases and 7 bases, with 17 bases remaining between them. Germline V gene lookup returns CDR1 SGHVS and CDR2 FQNEAQ. The CDR3 protein is CASSPSVRPNEAFF. The CDR3 DNA reads TGTGCCAGCAGCCCCTCCGTGAGGCCAAATGAAGCTTTCTTT.

The chain is built from TRBV18 and TRBJ2-1; D unclear. This CDR3 has 13 residues. Trimming cost V 6 bases and J 8 bases, with 14 bases left between them. Looked up from germline, CDR1 is KGHSH and CDR2 is LQKENI. The CDR3 coding sequence is TGTGCCAGCTCCCCAAGACAAACCCATGAGCAGTTCTTC. Translated: CASSPRQTHEQFF.

This clone was seen once. This chain links TRBV5-5 with TRBJ1-6; maybe TRBD1 (5 bases). Looked up from germline, CDR1 is SGHKS and CDR2 is YYEKEE (reference sequence). This CDR3 has 14 amino acids. Trimming cost V 2 bases and J 7 bases, with 10 bases left between them. CDR3 amino acids: CASSFGTPNSPLHF. CDR3 nucleotides: TGTGCCAGCAGCTTCGGGACTCCGAATTCACCCCTCCACTTT.

The genes are TRBV6-5 and TRBJ2-5; TRBD1 matches at 9 bases. CDR1 and CDR2 from the germline V gene are MNHEY and SVGAGI. V trimming: 5 bases; J trimming: 4 bases; junction bases outside the gene matches: 8. The CDR3 runs to 15 residues. In nucleotides, the CDR3 is TGTGCCAGCAGTACCGGGACAGGGAGGGGAGAGACCCAGTACTTC. It encodes CASSTGTGRGETQYF.

This sequence joins TRBV28 and TRBJ2-1; perhaps TRBD2 as D (6 bases). Germline V lookup: CDR1 MDHEN, CDR2 SYDVKM. V dropped 5 bases and J dropped 5 bases, with 19 bases sitting between them. This CDR3 spans 16 amino acids. DNA of the CDR3: TGTGCCAGCAGTCCCCTGAGGGCCTGGGGGGACAATGAGCAGTTCTTC. It yields the protein CASSPLRAWGDNEQFF.

The chain employs TRBV11-3 and TRBJ2-2; 7 bases are a match to TRBD1. Germline loops: CDR1 SGHNT, CDR2 YENEEA. The CDR3 has 16 amino acids. The trim removed 3 bases at V and 0 bases at J, leaving 4 bases unmatched. The CDR3 sequence: CASSFRGQTNTGELFF. DNA for the CDR3: TGTGCCAGCAGCTTCAGGGGACAGACGAACACCGGGGAGCTGTTTTTT.

The V and J genes are TRBV27 and TRBJ2-2, with a tentative D call TRBD1 (5 bases). This CDR3 is 14 amino acids long. The ends were cut back, 4 bases at V and 4 bases at J, with 10 bases in the middle. Germline V gene sequence: CDR1 MNHEY, CDR2 SMNVEV (reference sequence). The CDR3 sequence: CASSWQGRTGELFF. CDR3 nucleotide sequence: TGTGCCAGCAGTTGGCAGGGTCGCACCGGGGAGCTGTTTTTT.

The rearrangement links TRBV15 to TRBJ2-3; 7 nucleotides match TRBD2. Looked up from germline, CDR1 is LNHNV and CDR2 is YYDKDF (reference sequence). The J segment lost 0 bases and the V segment lost 0 bases, leaving 3 bases of the junction unmatched. The CDR3 runs to 16 residues. The CDR3 sequence: CATSRDGGSSTDTQYF. The CDR3 DNA sequence: TGTGCCACCAGCAGAGATGGCGGGAGCAGCACAGATACGCAGTATTTT. Full variable domain (rest looked up from reference TRBV15 and TRBJ2-3): DAMVIQNPRYQVTQFGKPVTLSCSQTLNHNVMYWYQQKSSQAPKLLFHYYDKDFNNEADTPDNFQSRRPNTSFCFLDIRSPGLGDTAMYLCATSRDGGSSTDTQYFGPGTRLTVL.

In nucleotides, the CDR3 is TGTGCCAGCACCGGGACAACTGGGGCCAACGTCCTGACTTTC. It translates to CASTGTTGANVLTF. The genes are TRBV2 and TRBJ2-6, with a weak D call TRBD1 (6 bases). The CDR3 extends over 14 amino acids. V lost 7 bases and J lost 2, with 9 bases in between. From germline, CDR1 is SNHLY and CDR2 FYNNEI.